This TCR beta chain was captured by sequencing in a study of shared clonotypes between healthy human individuals (dated by TCRdb to the early 2020s). About the study as a whole: The cohort comprised two women and three men aged 18 to 49 years. To increase sequencing depth and limit assay-specific biases, TCR repertoire library preparation and sequencing were carried out by different laboratories using diverse techniques. The study deeply sequenced blood TCR repertoires of about five healthy adults to estimate repertoire size and the extent of clonotype sharing between individuals. Between about 0.85 and 10 billion PBMCs per donor were obtained by leukapheresis. Per donor, three plates each were used for CD4 naive and CD4 memory, two for CD8 naive, and one for CD8 memory. General conclusions and limits of the study: Because the study included a small number of donors, the genetic and exposure-history diversity represented was limited. Sharing across a few donors was observed for roughly 5.4% of naive CD4, about 3.2% of naive CD8, 2.3% of memory CD4, and roughly 0.43% of memory CD8 clonotypes. Pairwise subsampling led to the expectation that sequencing depth would affect the degree of clonotype sharing among donors. Incomplete sequencing was indicated by rarefaction of sorted-subset datasets, despite the large sequencing depth. Naive subsets generally had larger estimated clonotype richness than memory subsets did. Sampling was restricted to blood, and TCR repertoires in tissue are likely to differ from TCR repertoires in blood. Higher generation probabilities were observed for clonotypes shared by all four sorted-subset donors than for non-shared clonotypes.

Based on the germline V gene, the CDR1 and CDR2 sequences are MNHEY and SVGAGI. From the cysteine through the phenylalanine, the CDR3 covers 15 amino acids. Only the CDR3 DNA stays, 45 bases, in frame from base 1. V is reduced by 6 bases and J by 0 bases, leaving a spacing of 14 bases between them. Using the deep immunoSEQ assay, TCR CDR3 regions were amplified from genomic DNA by multiplex PCR. Extracted genomic DNA from each cell subset was distributed evenly across all wells of several immunoSEQ 96-well plates, and each plate was treated as a replicate. For sorted subsets, about 210 ng of genomic DNA, equivalent to 25,000 to 35,000 T cell genomes, went into each replicate PCR. Purified libraries were measured with a Qubit 3.0 fluorometer, size-checked on a Bioanalyzer 2100, and measured again with the KAPA Library Quantification kit. A separate single-read 150-cycle Illumina NextSeq 550 flow cell was used to sequence each immunoSEQ 96-well plate. From the authors' description of their analysis: The immunoSEQ output contained only junctional sequences without quality scores, so filtering could not match that applied to full-length reads. Sequences were annotated with PyIR, a Python wrapper for IgBLAST v1.9, and V/J genes and CDR3 were assigned using IMGT germline references. Any read was removed if the V/J assignment was weak (E-value above 1e-6), the CDR3 was missing, or the read contained stop codons, out-of-frame junctions, or ambiguous translated residues. A V3J clonotype was defined by an identical inferred V gene, J gene, and CDR3 amino acid sequence. Percentage overlap between repertoires was calculated by dividing the number of shared unique clonotypes by the size of the smaller repertoire. Repertoire richness was assessed with RTK rarefaction, the Chao1 estimator, and Recon v2.1 estimates of unobserved clonotypes. Generation probabilities for all TCRbeta clonotypes obtained by the gDNA method from a few donors were computed using OLGA. TCRdb provides this immuneACCESS table in a form limited to in-frame rearrangements. Some clones are lacking; in checked studies, under half of them reflect an unresolved V gene, and why the rest are absent is not known. V and J calls and clone size are those listed in that table; D and trimming were worked out from the DNA. The sample data list 2 million or so clones, and 85% to 95% of these were observed just once. Clones ranked in the top ten supply more than 0.1% of the sample.

On this clone itself: Its target antigen remains unknown. Per-nucleotide qualities are absent, and no much larger clonotype sits a single base away.

Healthy HIV-negative adults with no recently reported acute infections or vaccinations were included as donors. All donors were Caucasian adults living in Nashville, Tennessee, USA. CD4+ T cells were enriched by magnetic negative selection; naive cells were then positively selected on CD45RA, and the negative fraction formed the memory subset. Blood was collected by leukapheresis, and PBMCs were isolated by Ficoll-Histopaque density gradient centrifugation and then cryopreserved in liquid nitrogen vapor phase. Analytical flow cytometry was used to check the purity and quantity of every magnetically sorted T cell population. Each sorted fraction had its genomic DNA isolated and then quantified by UV absorbance on a Nanodrop 2000c.

The chain couples TRBV6-5 to TRBJ1-1; the D gene identity is not certain. Sequenced material: naive CD4+ T cells sorted from blood. The sample's cell subset or site label, in plain terms: CD45RA+ positively selected. The sequence was collected from a man between 18 and 35 years old in good health. CDR3 region: CASSYGLNLNTEAFF. Here is the DNA: TGTGCCAGCAGCTACGGTTTGAACCTGAACACTGAAGCTTTCTTT.